This T cell receptor beta chain derives from a study of blood T cells in healthy people across ages. It was about 10 milliliters of peripheral blood that were drawn from each donor. Through a sample-barcoded 5' primer and a J-beta primer mix, a second PCR was run for roughly 7 to 11 cycles. TCRdb re-analysed the 5' RACE reads in MiXCR, keeping a single row per CDR3 protein. The top ten hold over 5.5% of the sample, which has about 1.4 million distinct CDR3 sequences, around 55% seen once. Sequencing input: blood. The TCR was taken from a man aged 18 to 30 in good health.

In nucleotides, the CDR3 is TGCAGTGCTTCGAGACTAGCGGGGAACAATGAGCAGTACTTC. Translating gives CSASRLAGNNEQYF. V usage is TRBV20-1 and J usage is TRBJ2-7, with 11 bases that match TRBD2. Trimming took 5 bases from V and 7 from J; bases not matched to a gene: 10. CDR1 is DFQATT, CDR2 SNEGSKA, per germline (reference sequence). This CDR3 region has 14 residues.